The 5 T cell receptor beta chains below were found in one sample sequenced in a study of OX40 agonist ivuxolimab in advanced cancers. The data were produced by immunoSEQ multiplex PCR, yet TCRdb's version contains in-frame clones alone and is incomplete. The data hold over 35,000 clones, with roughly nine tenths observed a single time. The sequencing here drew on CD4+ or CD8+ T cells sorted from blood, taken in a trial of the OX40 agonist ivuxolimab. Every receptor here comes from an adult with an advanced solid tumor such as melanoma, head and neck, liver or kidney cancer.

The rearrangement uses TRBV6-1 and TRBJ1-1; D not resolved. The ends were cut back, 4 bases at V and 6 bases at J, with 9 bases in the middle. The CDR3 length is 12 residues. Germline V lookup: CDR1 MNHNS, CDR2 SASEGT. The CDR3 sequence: CASSGTVAEAFF. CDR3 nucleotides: TGTGCCAGCAGTGGGACCGTTGCTGAAGCTTTCTTT.

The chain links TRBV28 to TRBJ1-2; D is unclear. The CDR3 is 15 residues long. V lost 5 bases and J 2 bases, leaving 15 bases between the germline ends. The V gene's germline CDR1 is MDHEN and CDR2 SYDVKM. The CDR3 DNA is TGTGCCAGCAGTCATCATCGGTCCACCAACTATGGCTACACCTTC. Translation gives CASSHHRSTNYGYTF.

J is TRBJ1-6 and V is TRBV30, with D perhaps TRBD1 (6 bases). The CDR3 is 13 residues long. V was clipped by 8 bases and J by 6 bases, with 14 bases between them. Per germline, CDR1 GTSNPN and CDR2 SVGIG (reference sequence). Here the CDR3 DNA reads TGTGCCGTAAACCGGGACACTAATTCACCCCTCCACTTT. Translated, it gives CAVNRDTNSPLHF.

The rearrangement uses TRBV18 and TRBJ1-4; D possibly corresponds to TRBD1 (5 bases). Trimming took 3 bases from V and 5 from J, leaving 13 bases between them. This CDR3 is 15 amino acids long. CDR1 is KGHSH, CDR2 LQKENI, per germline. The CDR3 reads CASSPREGPNEKLFF. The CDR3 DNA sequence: TGTGCCAGCTCACCTAGAGAGGGACCAAATGAAAAACTGTTTTTT.

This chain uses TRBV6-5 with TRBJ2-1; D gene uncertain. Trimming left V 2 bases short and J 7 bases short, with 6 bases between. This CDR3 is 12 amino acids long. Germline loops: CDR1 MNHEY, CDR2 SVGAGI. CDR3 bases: TGTGCCAGCAGTTACAGACAAAATGAGCAGTTCTTC. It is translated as CASSYRQNEQFF.